This T cell receptor beta chain was captured in a study of OX40 agonist ivuxolimab in advanced cancers. General study findings and limits: CD8+ T cells averaged more expanded clones than CD4+.

Blood was sampled at baseline, cycle 4 day 1, and cycle 7 day 1. On this clone: Antigen: not known.

Profiling relied on immunoSEQ multiplex PCR, and the TCRdb table lists in-frame clones only, not all of them. The table lists under 25,000 clones, over 70% of them singletons. The CDR3 runs 15 residues. Germline lookup yields CDR1 SGHTA and CDR2 FQGNSA. V trimming: 7 bases; J trimming: 7 bases; junction bases outside the gene matches: 9. The genes are TRBV7-2 and TRBJ1-4, with 10 bases aligning to TRBD1. This TCR came from an adult with an advanced solid tumor such as melanoma, head and neck, liver or kidney cancer. Source: CD4+ or CD8+ T cells sorted from blood, taken in a trial of the OX40 agonist ivuxolimab. The CDR3 is CASTFSGTGAEKLFF. CDR3 in DNA: TGTGCCAGCACCTTTTCCGGGACAGGGGCTGAAAAACTGTTTTTT.